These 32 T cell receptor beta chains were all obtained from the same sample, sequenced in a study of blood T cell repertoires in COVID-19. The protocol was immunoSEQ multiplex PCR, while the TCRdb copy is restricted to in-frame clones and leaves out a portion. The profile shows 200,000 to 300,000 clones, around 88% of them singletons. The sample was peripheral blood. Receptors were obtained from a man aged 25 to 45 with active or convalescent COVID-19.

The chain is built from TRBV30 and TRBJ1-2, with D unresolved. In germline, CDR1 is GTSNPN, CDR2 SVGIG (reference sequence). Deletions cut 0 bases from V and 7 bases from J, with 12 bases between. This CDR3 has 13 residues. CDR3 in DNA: TGTGCCTGGAGTGTAACGGTAATTGGTGGCTACACCTTC. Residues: CAWSVTVIGGYTF.

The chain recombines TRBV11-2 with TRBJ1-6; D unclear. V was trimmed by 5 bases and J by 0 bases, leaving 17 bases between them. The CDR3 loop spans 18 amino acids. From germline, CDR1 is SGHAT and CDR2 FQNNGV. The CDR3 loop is CASSPNTNASSYNSPLHF. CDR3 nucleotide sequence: TGTGCCAGCAGCCCAAACACCAATGCCAGCTCCTATAATTCACCCCTCCACTTT.

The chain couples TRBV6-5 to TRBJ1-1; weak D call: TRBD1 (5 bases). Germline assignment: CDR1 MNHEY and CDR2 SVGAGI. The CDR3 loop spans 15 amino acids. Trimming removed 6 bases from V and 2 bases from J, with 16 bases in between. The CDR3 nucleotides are TGTGCCAGCAGGGAGAGTATTAGGGGAAACACTGAAGCTTTCTTT. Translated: CASRESIRGNTEAFF.

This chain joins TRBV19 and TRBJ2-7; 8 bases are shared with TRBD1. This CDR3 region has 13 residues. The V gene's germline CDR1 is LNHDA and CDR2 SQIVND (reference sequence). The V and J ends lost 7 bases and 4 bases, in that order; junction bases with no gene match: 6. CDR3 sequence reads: CASNQGARYEQYF. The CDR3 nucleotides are TGTGCCAGTAACCAGGGGGCTCGGTACGAGCAGTACTTC.

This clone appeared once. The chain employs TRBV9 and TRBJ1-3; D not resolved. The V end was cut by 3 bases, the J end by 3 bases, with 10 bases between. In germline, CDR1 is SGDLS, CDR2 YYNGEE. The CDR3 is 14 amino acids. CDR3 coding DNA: TGTGCCAGCAGCGCCCGTGGCGGTGGAAACACCATATATTTT. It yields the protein CASSARGGGNTIYF.

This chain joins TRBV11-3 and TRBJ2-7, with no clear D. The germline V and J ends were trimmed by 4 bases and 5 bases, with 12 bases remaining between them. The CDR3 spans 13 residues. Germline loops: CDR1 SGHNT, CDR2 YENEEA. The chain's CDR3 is CASSSSVGDEQYF. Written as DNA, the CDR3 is TGTGCCAGCAGCTCATCCGTGGGCGACGAGCAGTACTTC.

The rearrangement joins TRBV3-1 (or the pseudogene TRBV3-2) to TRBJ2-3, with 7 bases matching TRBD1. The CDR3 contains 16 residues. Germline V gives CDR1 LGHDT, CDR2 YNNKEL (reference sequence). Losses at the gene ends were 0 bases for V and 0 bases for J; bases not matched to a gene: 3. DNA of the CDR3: TGTGCCAGCAGCCAAGAGAAGGGGGCTAGCACAGATACGCAGTATTTT. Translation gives CASSQEKGASTDTQYF.

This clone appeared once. CDR3 DNA sequence: TGTGCCAGCAGCTTAACAGGGGGCAATGAGCAGTTCTTC. It translates to CASSLTGGNEQFF. The J gene is TRBJ2-1, the V gene TRBV7-8, with 8 bases matching TRBD1. Germline V gene data show CDR1 as SGHVS and CDR2 as FQNEAQ. This CDR3 spans 13 amino acids. V lost 2 bases to trimming and J lost 6 bases; unmatched junction nucleotides: 0. Filled out from reference TRBV7-8 and TRBJ2-1, the complete variable domain reads GAGVSQSPRYKVAKRGQDVALRCDPISGHVSLFWYQQALGQGPEFLTYFQNEAQLDKSGLPSDRFFAERPEGSVSTLKIQRTQQEDSAVYLCASSLTGGNEQFFGPGTRLTVL.

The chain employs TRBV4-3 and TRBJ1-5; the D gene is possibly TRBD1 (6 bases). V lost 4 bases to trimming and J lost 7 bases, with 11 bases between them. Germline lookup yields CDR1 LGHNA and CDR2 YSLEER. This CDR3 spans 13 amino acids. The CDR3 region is CASSLDRQQPQHF. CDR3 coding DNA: TGCGCCAGCAGCCTGGACAGACAACAGCCCCAGCATTTT.

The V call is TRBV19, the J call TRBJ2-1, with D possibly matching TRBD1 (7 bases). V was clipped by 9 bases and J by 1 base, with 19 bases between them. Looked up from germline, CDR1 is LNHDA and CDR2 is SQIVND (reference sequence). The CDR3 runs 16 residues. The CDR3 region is CASGRDREGSYNEQFF. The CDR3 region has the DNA TGTGCCAGCGGGAGAGACAGGGAAGGGTCCTACAATGAGCAGTTCTTC.

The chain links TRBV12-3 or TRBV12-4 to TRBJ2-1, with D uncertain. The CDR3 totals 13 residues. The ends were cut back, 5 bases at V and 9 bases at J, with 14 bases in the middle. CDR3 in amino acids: CASSLRISSEQFF. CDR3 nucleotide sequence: TGTGCCAGCAGTCTGAGGATATCGAGTGAGCAGTTCTTC.

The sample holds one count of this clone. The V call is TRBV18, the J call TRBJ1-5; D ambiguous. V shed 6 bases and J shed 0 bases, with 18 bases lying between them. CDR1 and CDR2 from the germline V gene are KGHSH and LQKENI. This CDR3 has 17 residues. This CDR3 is CASSSFGQQNSNQPQHF. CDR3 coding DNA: TGTGCCAGCTCCTCTTTTGGGCAGCAAAATAGCAATCAGCCCCAGCATTTT.

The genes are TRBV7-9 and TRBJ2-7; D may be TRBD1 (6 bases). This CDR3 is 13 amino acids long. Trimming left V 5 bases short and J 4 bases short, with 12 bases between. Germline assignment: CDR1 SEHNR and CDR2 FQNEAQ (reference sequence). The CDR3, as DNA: TGTGCCAGCAGCCTTTCCGGGACATACGAGCAGTACTTC. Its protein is CASSLSGTYEQYF.

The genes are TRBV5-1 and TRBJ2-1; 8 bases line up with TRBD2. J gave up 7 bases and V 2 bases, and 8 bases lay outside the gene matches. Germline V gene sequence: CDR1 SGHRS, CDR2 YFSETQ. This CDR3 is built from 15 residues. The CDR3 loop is CASSFTGGAVNEQFF. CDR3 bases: TGCGCCAGCAGCTTTACCGGGGGGGCCGTAAATGAGCAGTTCTTC.

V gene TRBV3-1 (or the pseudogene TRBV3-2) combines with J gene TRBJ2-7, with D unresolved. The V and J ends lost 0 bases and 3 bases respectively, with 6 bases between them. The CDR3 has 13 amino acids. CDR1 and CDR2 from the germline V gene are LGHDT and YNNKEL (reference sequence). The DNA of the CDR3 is TGTGCCAGCAGCCAAGATCCCCACTACGAGCAGTACTTC. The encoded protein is CASSQDPHYEQYF.

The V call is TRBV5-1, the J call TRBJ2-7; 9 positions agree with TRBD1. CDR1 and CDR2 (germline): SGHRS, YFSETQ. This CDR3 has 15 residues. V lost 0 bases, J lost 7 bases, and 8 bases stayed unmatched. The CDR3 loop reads CASSLGWTGAEEQYF. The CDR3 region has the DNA TGCGCCAGCAGCTTGGGTTGGACAGGGGCGGAAGAGCAGTACTTC.

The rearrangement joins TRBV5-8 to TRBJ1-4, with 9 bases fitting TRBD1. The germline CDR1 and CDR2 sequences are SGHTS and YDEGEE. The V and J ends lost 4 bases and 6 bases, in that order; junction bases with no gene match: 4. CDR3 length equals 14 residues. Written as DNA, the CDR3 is TGTGCCAGCAGCACGGGACAGGGTTATGAAAAACTGTTTTTT. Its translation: CASSTGQGYEKLFF.

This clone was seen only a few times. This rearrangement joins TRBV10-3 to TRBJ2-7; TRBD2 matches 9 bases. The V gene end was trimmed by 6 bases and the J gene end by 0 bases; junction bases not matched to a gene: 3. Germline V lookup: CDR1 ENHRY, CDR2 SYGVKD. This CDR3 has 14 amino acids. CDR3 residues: CAISVAGDSYEQYF. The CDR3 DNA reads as TGTGCCATCAGCGTAGCGGGGGACTCCTACGAGCAGTACTTC.

CDR3 residues: CASSQFGRNVDRDGTDTQYF. The DNA of the CDR3 is TGCGCCAGCAGTCAATTTGGTCGGAATGTGGACAGGGACGGGACAGATACGCAGTATTTT. The chain recombines TRBV23-1 with TRBJ2-3, with 8 nucleotides matching TRBD1. TRBV23-1 is an ORF, and what it does is uncertain. This CDR3 comprises 20 residues. The ends lost 1 base at V and 3 bases at J; junction bases unmatched: 18.

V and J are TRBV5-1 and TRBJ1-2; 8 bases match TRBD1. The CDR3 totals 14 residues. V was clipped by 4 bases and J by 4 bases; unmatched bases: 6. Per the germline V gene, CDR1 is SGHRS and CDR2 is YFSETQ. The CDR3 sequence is CASSAGQGVYGYTF. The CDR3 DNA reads TGCGCCAGCAGCGCCGGACAGGGCGTCTATGGCTACACCTTC.

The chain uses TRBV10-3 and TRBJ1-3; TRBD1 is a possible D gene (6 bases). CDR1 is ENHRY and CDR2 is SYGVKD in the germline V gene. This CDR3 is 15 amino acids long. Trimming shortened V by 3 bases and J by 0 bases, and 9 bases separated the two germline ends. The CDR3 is CAISDDRSSGNTIYF. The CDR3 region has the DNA TGTGCCATCAGTGACGACAGGAGCTCTGGAAACACCATATATTTT.

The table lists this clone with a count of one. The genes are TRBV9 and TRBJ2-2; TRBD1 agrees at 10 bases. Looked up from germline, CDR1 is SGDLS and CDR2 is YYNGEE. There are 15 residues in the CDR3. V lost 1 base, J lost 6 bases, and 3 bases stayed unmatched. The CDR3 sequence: CASSVRDRGSGELFF. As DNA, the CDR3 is TGTGCCAGCAGCGTACGGGACAGGGGATCCGGGGAGCTGTTTTTT.

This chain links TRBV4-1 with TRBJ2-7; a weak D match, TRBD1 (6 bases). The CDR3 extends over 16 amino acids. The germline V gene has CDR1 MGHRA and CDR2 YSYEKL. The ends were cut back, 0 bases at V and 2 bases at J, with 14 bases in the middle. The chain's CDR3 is CASSQERGSLPYEQYF. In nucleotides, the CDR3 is TGCGCCAGCAGCCAAGAGAGGGGGTCGTTACCCTACGAGCAGTACTTC.

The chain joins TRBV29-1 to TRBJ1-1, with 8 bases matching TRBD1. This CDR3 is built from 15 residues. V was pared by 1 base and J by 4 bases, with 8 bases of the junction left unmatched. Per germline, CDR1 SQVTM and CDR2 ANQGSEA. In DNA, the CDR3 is TGCAGCGTTGAAGCTCTTTCGACAGGGGTCACTGAAGCTTTCTTT. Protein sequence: CSVEALSTGVTEAFF.

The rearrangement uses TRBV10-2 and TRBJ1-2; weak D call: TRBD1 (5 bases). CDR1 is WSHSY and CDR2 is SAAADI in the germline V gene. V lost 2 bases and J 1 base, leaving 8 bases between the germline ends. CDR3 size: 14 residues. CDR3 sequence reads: CASSEGAHNYGYTF. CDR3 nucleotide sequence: TGCGCCAGCAGTGAGGGGGCGCATAACTATGGCTACACCTTC.

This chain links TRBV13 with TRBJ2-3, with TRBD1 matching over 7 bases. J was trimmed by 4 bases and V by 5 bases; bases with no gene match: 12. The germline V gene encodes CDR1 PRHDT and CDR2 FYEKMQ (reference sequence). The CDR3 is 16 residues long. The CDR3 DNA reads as TGTGCCAGCAGCATTCACACAGGGGCAGGGGCAGATACGCAGTATTTT. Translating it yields CASSIHTGAGADTQYF.

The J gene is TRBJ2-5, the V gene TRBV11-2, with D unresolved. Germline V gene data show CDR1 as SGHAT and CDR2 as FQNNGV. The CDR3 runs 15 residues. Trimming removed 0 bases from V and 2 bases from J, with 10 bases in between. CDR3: CASSLEAGPQETQYF. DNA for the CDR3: TGTGCCAGCAGCTTAGAGGCTGGCCCACAAGAGACCCAGTACTTC.

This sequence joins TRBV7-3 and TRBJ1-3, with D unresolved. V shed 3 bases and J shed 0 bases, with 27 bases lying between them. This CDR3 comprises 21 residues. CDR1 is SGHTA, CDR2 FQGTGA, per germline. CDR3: CASSFKSSGNERKGSGNTIYF. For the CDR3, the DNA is TGTGCCAGCAGCTTCAAGAGTTCCGGGAACGAAAGAAAGGGCTCTGGAAACACCATATATTTT.

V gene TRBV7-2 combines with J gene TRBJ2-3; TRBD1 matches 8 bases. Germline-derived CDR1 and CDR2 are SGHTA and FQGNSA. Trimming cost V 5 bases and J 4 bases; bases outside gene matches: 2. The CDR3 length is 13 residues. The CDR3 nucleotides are TGTGCCAGCAGCGAGACAGGGGCAGATACGCAGTATTTT. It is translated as CASSETGADTQYF.

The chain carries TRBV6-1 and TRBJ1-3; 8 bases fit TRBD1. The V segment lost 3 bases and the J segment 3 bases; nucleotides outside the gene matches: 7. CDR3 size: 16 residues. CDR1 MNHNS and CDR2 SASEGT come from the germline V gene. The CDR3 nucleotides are TGTGCCAGCAGTGATAATCAGGGGGCAAGTGGAAACACCATATATTTT. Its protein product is CASSDNQGASGNTIYF.

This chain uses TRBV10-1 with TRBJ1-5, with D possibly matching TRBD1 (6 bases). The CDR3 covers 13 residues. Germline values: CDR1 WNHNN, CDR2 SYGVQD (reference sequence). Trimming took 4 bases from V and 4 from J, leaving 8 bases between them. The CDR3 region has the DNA TGCGCCAGCAGTGCAGGGGTTAATCAGCCCCAGCATTTT. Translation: CASSAGVNQPQHF.

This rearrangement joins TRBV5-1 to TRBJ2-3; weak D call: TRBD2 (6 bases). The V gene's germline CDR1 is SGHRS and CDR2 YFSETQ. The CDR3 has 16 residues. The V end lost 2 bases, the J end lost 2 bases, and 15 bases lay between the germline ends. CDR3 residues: CASSLAGTQNTDTQYF. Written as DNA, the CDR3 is TGCGCCAGCAGCTTAGCCGGGACTCAAAACACAGATACGCAGTATTTT.